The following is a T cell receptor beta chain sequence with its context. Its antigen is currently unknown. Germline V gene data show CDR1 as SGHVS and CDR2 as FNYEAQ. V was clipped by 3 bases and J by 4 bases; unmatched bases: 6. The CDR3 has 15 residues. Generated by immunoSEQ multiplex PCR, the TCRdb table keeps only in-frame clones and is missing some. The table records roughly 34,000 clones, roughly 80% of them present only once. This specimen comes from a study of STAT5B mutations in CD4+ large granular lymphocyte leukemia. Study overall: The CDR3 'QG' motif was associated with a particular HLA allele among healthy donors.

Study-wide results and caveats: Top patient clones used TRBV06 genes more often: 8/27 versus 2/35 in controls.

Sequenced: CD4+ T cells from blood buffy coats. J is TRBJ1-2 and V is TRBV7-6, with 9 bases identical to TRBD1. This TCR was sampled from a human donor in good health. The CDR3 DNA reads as TGTGCCAGCAGCTTCTCCGGGACAGGGACCTATGGCTACACCTTC. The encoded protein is CASSFSGTGTYGYTF. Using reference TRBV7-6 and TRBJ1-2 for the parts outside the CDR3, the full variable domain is GAGVSQSPRYKVTKRGQDVALRCDPISGHVSLYWYRQALGQGPEFLTYFNYEAQQDKSGLPNDRFSAERPEGSISTLTIQRTEQRDSAMYRCASSFSGTGTYGYTFGSGTRLTVV.